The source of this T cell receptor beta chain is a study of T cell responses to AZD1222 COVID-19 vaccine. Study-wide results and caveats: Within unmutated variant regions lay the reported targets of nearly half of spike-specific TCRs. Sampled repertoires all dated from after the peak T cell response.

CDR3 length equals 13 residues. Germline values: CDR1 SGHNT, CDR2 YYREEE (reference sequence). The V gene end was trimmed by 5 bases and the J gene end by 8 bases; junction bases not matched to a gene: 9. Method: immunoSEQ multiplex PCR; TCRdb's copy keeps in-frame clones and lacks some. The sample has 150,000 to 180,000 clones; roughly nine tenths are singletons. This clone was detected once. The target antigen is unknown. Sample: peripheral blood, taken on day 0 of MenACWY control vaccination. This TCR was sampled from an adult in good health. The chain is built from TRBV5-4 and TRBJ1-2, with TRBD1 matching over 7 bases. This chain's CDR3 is CASSQDRFDGYTF. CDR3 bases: TGTGCCAGCAGTCAGGACAGGTTTGACGGCTACACCTTC.